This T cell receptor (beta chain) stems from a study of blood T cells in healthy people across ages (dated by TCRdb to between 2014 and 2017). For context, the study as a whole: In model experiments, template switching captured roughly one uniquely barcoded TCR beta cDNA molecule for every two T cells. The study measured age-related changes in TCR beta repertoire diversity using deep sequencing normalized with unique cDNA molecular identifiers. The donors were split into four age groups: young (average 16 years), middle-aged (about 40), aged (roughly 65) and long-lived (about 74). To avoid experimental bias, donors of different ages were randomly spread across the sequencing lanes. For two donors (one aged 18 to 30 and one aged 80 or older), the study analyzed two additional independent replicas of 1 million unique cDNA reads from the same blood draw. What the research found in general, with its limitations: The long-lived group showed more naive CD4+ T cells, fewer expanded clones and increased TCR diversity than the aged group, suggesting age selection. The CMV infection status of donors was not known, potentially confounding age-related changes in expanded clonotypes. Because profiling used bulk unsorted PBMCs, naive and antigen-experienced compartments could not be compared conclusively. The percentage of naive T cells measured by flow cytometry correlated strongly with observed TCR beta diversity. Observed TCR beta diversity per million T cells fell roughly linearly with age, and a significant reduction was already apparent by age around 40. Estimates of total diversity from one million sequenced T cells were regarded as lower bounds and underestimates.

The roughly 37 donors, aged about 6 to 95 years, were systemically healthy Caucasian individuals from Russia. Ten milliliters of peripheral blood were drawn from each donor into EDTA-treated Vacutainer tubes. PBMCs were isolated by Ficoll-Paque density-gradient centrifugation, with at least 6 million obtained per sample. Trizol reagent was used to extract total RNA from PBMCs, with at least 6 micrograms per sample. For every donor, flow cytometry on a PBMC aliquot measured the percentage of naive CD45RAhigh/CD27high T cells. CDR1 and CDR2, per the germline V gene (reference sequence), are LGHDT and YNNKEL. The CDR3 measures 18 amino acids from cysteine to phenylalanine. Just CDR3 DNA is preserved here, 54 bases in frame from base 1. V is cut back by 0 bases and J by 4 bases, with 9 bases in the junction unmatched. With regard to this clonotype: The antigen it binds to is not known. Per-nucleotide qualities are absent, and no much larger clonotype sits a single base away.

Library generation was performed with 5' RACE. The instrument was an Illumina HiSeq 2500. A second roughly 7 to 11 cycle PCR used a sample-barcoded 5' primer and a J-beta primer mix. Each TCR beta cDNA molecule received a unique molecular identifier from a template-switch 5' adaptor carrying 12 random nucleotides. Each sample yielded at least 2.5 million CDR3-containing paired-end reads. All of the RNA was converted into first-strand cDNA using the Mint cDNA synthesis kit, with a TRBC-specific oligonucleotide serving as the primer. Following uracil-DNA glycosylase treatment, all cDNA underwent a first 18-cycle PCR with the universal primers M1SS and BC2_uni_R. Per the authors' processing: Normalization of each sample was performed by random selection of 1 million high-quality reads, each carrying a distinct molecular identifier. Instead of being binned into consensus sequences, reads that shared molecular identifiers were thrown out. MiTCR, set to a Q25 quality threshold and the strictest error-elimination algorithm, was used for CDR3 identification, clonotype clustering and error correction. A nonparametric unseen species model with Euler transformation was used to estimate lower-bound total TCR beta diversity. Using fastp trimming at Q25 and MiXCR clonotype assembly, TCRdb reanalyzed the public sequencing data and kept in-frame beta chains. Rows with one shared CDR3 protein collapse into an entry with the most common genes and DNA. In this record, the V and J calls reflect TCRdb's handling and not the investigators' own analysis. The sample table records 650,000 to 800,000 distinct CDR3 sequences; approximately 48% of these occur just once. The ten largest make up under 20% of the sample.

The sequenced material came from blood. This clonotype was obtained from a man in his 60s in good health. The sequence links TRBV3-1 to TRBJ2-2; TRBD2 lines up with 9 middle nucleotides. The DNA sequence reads TGTGCCAGCAGCCAAGAGCGGGAGCGGGGGGCCTCCACCGGGGAGCTGTTTTTT. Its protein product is CASSQERERGASTGELFF. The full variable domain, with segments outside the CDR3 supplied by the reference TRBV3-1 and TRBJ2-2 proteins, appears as DTAVSQTPKYLVTQMGNDKSIKCEQNLGHDTMYWYKQDSKKFLKIMFSYNNKELIINETVPNRFSPKSPDKAHLNLHINSLELGDSAVYFCASSQERERGASTGELFFGEGSRLTVL.